A single sample is the source of the 12 T cell receptor beta chains below, sequenced in a study of T-cell reconstitution after alpha-beta-depleted transplantation in children. A TCRbeta library incorporating unique molecular identifiers was prepared. A single record per CDR3 protein comes from TCRdb applying MiXCR to the PCR reads. The table records around 200,000 distinct CDR3 sequences, more than 6.5% of them present only once. Sequenced here: PBMCs from the stem cell graft donor, sampled from the stem cell graft. These receptors were taken from a human donor who donated a stem cell graft to a child with Wiskott-Aldrich syndrome.

This clonotype was observed many times. The gene calls are TRBV5-1 and TRBJ2-7; D is uncertain. This CDR3 is built from 13 residues. V lost 0 bases and J 3 bases, leaving 7 bases between the germline ends. The germline V gene has CDR1 SGHRS and CDR2 YFSETQ. The CDR3 DNA is TGCGCCAGCAGCTTGGGATCTAACTACGAGCAGTACTTC. Amino acid sequence: CASSLGSNYEQYF.

This clonotype came up many times. This rearrangement joins TRBV20-1 to TRBJ2-3; 7 bases align to TRBD1. Germline lookup yields CDR1 DFQATT and CDR2 SNEGSKA (reference sequence). Trimming cost V 6 bases and J 2 bases; bases outside gene matches: 26. This CDR3 has 20 residues. The CDR3 DNA reads TGCAGTGCCCGCCCGGTAGGGGGCAATCATCCCGGGTGGACCACAGATACGCAGTATTTT. It yields the protein CSARPVGGNHPGWTTDTQYF.

This clonotype was counted many times. The chain couples TRBV20-1 to TRBJ2-1, with D unresolved. The V gene's germline CDR1 is DFQATT and CDR2 SNEGSKA (reference sequence). V was shortened by 0 bases and J by 8 bases, with 11 bases between the two germline ends. The CDR3 has 13 amino acids. The CDR3: CSARDRVDYEQFF. CDR3 DNA: TGCAGTGCTAGAGATCGGGTCGACTATGAGCAGTTCTTC.

V gene TRBV3-1 combines with J gene TRBJ2-1; TRBD1 agrees at 8 bases. The CDR3 is made up of 15 amino acids. J was trimmed by 3 bases and V by 4 bases; bases with no gene match: 5. The germline V gene encodes CDR1 LGHDT and CDR2 YNNKEL (reference sequence). In nucleotides, the CDR3 is TGTGCCAGCAGCCTGGGACAGGAGAGCTACAATGAGCAGTTCTTC. Translating gives CASSLGQESYNEQFF.

The chain joins TRBV7-8 to TRBJ2-3; D not certain. V shed 3 bases and J shed 6 bases, with 10 bases lying between them. Germline values: CDR1 SGHVS, CDR2 FQNEAQ. This CDR3 is built from 13 residues. This CDR3 reads CASSFVGEDTQYF. The CDR3 DNA reads TGTGCCAGCAGCTTTGTAGGAGAGGATACGCAGTATTTT.

This clonotype was seen many times. The V and J genes are TRBV25-1 and TRBJ1-2, with unresolved D. This CDR3 has 12 amino acids. Trimming took off 4 bases at V and 8 bases at J, with 11 bases between the two ends. In germline, CDR1 is MGHDK, CDR2 SYGVNS. Here the CDR3 reads CASSGNGVGYTF. CDR3 nucleotides: TGTGCCAGCAGTGGAAACGGGGTCGGCTACACCTTC.

This clonotype was observed at least ten times. V gene TRBV20-1 combines with J gene TRBJ2-2; D perhaps matches TRBD1 (5 bases). Germline V gene lookup returns CDR1 DFQATT and CDR2 SNEGSKA (reference sequence). V was cut by 7 bases and J by 2 bases, with 14 bases left in between. CDR3 size: 14 residues. The DNA of the CDR3 is TGCAGTGTTCTCCGGCAGGGTAACACCGGGGAGCTGTTTTTT. The encoded protein is CSVLRQGNTGELFF.

This clonotype was seen ten or more times. The chain carries TRBV12-3 or TRBV12-4 and TRBJ1-2; 7 bases match TRBD1. This CDR3 contains 15 residues. V was pared by 5 bases and J by 5 bases, with 11 bases of the junction left unmatched. CDR3 nucleotide sequence: TGTGCCAGCAGTATGCGACAGGGCTGGGTTTATGGCTACACCTTC. It codes for CASSMRQGWVYGYTF.

Many counts were recorded for this clonotype. The rearrangement links TRBV11-2 to TRBJ2-5, with D hard to call. Trimming removed 1 base at V and 6 bases at J, with 6 bases between. Germline CDR1 is SGHAT and CDR2 is FQNNGV. This CDR3 has 12 amino acids. CDR3 loop: CASSLGTQTQYF. CDR3 sequence (DNA): TGTGCCAGCAGCTTAGGGACGCAGACCCAGTACTTC.

The chain carries TRBV5-1 and TRBJ2-7; 10 bases align to TRBD2. The germline CDR1 and CDR2 sequences are SGHRS and YFSETQ. The CDR3 spans 17 residues. V lost 0 bases and J lost 0; bases outside the gene matches: 6. The CDR3 sequence is CASSLGGLAESSYEQYF. The CDR3 DNA reads TGCGCCAGCAGCTTGGGAGGACTAGCGGAGAGCTCCTACGAGCAGTACTTC.

At least ten counts were recorded for this clonotype. This sequence joins TRBV5-1 and TRBJ2-1, with 8 bases matching TRBD1. In germline, CDR1 is SGHRS, CDR2 YFSETQ. V lost 3 bases and J lost 9; bases outside the gene matches: 11. This CDR3 region has 15 residues. CDR3 residues: CASSSVRGRQAEQFF. Written as DNA, the CDR3 is TGCGCCAGCAGCTCGGTCAGGGGGCGCCAGGCTGAGCAGTTCTTC.

The table lists this clonotype with many counts. The chain is built from TRBV27 and TRBJ2-1, with 11 bases matching TRBD2. The CDR3 totals 20 residues. Losses at the gene ends were 5 bases for V and 0 bases for J; bases not matched to a gene: 15. CDR1 MNHEY and CDR2 SMNVEV come from the germline V gene (reference sequence). CDR3 DNA sequence: TGTGCCAGCAGTCCAGAAAGACTAGCGGGGCGCCGAAGCTCCTACAATGAGCAGTTCTTC. Translation gives CASSPERLAGRRSSYNEQFF.